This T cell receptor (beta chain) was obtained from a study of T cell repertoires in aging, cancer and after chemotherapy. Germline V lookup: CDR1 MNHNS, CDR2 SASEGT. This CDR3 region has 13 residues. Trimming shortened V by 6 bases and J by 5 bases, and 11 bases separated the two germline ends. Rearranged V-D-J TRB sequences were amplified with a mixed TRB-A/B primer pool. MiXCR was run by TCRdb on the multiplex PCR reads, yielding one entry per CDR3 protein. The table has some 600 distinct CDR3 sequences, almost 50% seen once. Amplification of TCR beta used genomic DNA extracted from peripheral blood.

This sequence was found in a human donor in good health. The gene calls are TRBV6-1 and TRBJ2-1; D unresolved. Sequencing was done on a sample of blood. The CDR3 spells CASRAGKHNEQFF. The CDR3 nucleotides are TGTGCCAGCAGGGCAGGAAAACACAATGAGCAGTTCTTC.